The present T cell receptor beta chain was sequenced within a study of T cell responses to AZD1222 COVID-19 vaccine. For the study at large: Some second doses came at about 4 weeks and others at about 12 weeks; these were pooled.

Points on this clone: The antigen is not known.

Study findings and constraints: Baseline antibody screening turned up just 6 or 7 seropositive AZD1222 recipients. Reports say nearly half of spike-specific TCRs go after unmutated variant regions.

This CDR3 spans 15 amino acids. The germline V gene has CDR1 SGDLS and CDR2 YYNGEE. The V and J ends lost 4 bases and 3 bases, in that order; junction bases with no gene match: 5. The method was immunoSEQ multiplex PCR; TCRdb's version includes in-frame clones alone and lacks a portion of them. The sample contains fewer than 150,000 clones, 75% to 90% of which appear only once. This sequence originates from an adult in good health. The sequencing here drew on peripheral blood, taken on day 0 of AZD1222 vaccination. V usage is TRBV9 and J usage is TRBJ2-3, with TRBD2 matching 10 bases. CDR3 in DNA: TGTGCCAGCAGCAAACGGACTAGCGGTACAGATACGCAGTATTTT. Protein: CASSKRTSGTDTQYF.